A single sample is the source of the 4 T cell receptor beta chains below, sequenced in a study of STAT5B mutations in CD4+ large granular lymphocyte leukemia. Libraries were prepared by immunoSEQ multiplex PCR; TCRdb keeps only in-frame clonotypes and omits some of them. The table has 8,000 to 10,000 clones, roughly nine tenths seen once; the top ten hold 50%. The sample consisted of PBMCs. These receptors were taken from a woman in her 70s with CD4+ T-cell large granular lymphocyte leukemia.

The V gene is TRBV27, the J gene TRBJ2-4; 7 bases map to TRBD2. There are 15 residues in the CDR3. Germline loops: CDR1 MNHEY, CDR2 SMNVEV (reference sequence). V trimming: 5 bases; J trimming: 6 bases; junction bases outside the gene matches: 10. CDR3 coding DNA: TGTGCCAGCAGTGCTATCGGGGGGTTGAGAAACATTCAGTACTTC. This codes for CASSAIGGLRNIQYF.

The CDR3 region is CASSQERISGGKNIQYF. The CDR3 DNA follows: TGCGCCAGCAGCCAAGAACGGATTAGCGGGGGGAAAAACATTCAGTACTTC. The chain links TRBV4-1 to TRBJ2-4; the match to TRBD2 covers 10 bases. V lost 0 bases to trimming and J lost 4 bases; unmatched junction nucleotides: 6. The CDR3 runs to 17 residues. In germline, CDR1 is MGHRA, CDR2 YSYEKL.

The V call is TRBV28, the J call TRBJ1-2; 8 nucleotides line up with TRBD1. Trimming took 5 bases from V and 0 from J; bases not matched to a gene: 5. CDR1 and CDR2 (germline): MDHEN, SYDVKM. This CDR3 comprises 15 residues. CDR3 in amino acids: CASSTPGQANYGYTF. In nucleotides, the CDR3 is TGTGCCAGCAGTACTCCGGGACAGGCTAACTATGGCTACACCTTC.

With respect to this clone: Germline is not matched at one junction end, which may reflect a read error. The same CDR3 arises from other DNA sequences in this sample as well. The chain uses TRBV30 and TRBJ2-5; maybe TRBD2 (5 bases). This CDR3 region has 12 residues. Germline CDR1 and CDR2: GTSNPN and SVGIG (reference sequence). CDR3 sequence (DNA): TGTGCCTGGAGTGTACCATGGGAGACCCAATACTTC. Its protein product is CAWSVPWETQYF.